These 20 T cell receptor beta chains were all obtained from the same sample, sequenced in a study of neurological immune-mediated disorders. Time point meaning: longitudinal time-point 3. TCRdb re-analysed the 5' RACE reads in MiXCR, keeping a single row per CDR3 protein. In the table there are some 80,000 distinct CDR3 sequences, approximately 4.3% of which are singletons. Sample: PBMCs. The source is a woman aged 55-69 years with multiple sclerosis.

In its sample, this clonotype was seen many times. The chain combines TRBV9 with TRBJ1-2; 11 bases agree with TRBD1. This CDR3 has 14 amino acids. V was pared by 2 bases and J by 6 bases, with 3 bases of the junction left unmatched. Germline V lookup: CDR1 SGDLS, CDR2 YYNGEE. The CDR3 DNA sequence: TGTGCCAGCAGCGTGGAGGGACAGGGGGATGGCTACACCTTC. Its protein is CASSVEGQGDGYTF.

This clonotype was counted many times. The genes are TRBV5-5 and TRBJ2-7; D is unclear. Germline V gene data show CDR1 as SGHKS and CDR2 as YYEKEE (reference sequence). The V end lost 3 bases, the J end lost 4 bases, and 5 bases lay between the germline ends. This CDR3 has 11 amino acids. The CDR3 DNA sequence: TGTGCCAGCAGCTATCTTTACGAGCAGTACTTC. Its translation is CASSYLYEQYF.

As for this clonotype: Compared with germline, one end of the junction differs, possibly owing to a read error. V and J are TRBV7-9 and TRBJ2-1; D not resolved. CDR3 length: 15 amino acids. Germline assignment: CDR1 SEHNR and CDR2 FQNEAQ (reference sequence). This chain's CDR3 is CSSSLYRTEYNEQFF. CDR3 in DNA: TGTTCCAGCAGTCTCTACCGGACGGAGTACAATGAGCAGTTCTTC.

In this sample, this clonotype turned up many times. The chain links TRBV2 to TRBJ2-7; 9 bases are a match to TRBD1. CDR3 size: 15 residues. Trimming removed 4 bases from V and 3 bases from J; junction bases left unmatched: 7. Germline V lookup: CDR1 SNHLY, CDR2 FYNNEI. The CDR3 nucleotides read TGTGCCAGCAGTGGACAGGGGGGACTTTTCTACGAGCAGTACTTC. Protein: CASSGQGGLFYEQYF.

This clonotype was detected ten times or more. The chain recombines TRBV5-6 with TRBJ1-2; unclear D gene. The CDR3 extends over 14 amino acids. Germline CDR1 SGHDT, CDR2 YYEEEE. Trimming took off 2 bases at V and 2 bases at J, with 10 bases between the two ends. CDR3: CASSLAGPNYGYTF. CDR3 nucleotides: TGTGCCAGCAGCTTAGCCGGGCCCAACTATGGCTACACCTTC.

In this sample, this clonotype turned up many times. This chain uses TRBV28 with TRBJ2-7, with no clear D. Deletions cut 6 bases from V and 3 bases from J, with 12 bases between. Germline V gives CDR1 MDHEN, CDR2 SYDVKM. This CDR3 is built from 13 residues. This CDR3 reads CASRRHAIYEQYF. As DNA, the CDR3 is TGTGCCAGCAGGCGACACGCCATCTACGAGCAGTACTTC.

In this sample, this clonotype turned up many times. V and J are TRBV28 and TRBJ1-2; 10 nucleotides agree with TRBD1. Germline V gene sequence: CDR1 MDHEN, CDR2 SYDVKM. The CDR3 contains 16 residues. After removal of 7 bases from V and 8 bases from J, the junction contained 16 bases not matched to a gene. The CDR3 DNA is TGTGCCAGCATCAGTCCCATCGGGACAGGGGATTACGGCTACACCTTC. This codes for CASISPIGTGDYGYTF.

In its sample, this clonotype was seen many times. For the CDR3, the DNA is TGCGCCAGCAGCTTGGCCGCGGGAGACACCGGGGAGCTGTTTTTT. Amino acid sequence: CASSLAAGDTGELFF. V gene TRBV5-1 combines with J gene TRBJ2-2; 7 bases agree with TRBD2. Trimming at V came to 0 bases and at J to 3 bases, leaving 2 bases not matched to a gene. In germline, CDR1 is SGHRS, CDR2 YFSETQ. This CDR3 comprises 15 residues.

This clonotype showed up many times. CDR3 sequence reads: CASSFRRGGTGELFF. CDR3 sequence (DNA): TGTGCCAGCAGCTTCCGGAGGGGTGGCACCGGGGAGCTGTTTTTT. The chain is built from TRBV13 and TRBJ2-2, with D possibly being TRBD2 (6 bases). Germline V lookup: CDR1 PRHDT, CDR2 FYEKMQ (reference sequence). V gave up 3 bases and J gave up 4 bases, with 12 bases separating them. CDR3 size: 15 residues. Full variable domain (remainder filled in from reference TRBV13 and TRBJ2-2): AAGVIQSPRHLIKEKRETATLKCYPIPRHDTVYWYQQGPGQDPQFLISFYEKMQSDKGSIPDRFSAQQFSDYHSELNMSSLELGDSALYFCASSFRRGGTGELFFGEGSRLTVL.

This clonotype came up many times. The chain links TRBV7-9 to TRBJ1-2; D is unclear. CDR3 length equals 15 residues. Germline assignment: CDR1 SEHNR and CDR2 FQNEAQ (reference sequence). V dropped 1 base and J dropped 5 bases, with 14 bases sitting between them. CDR3 DNA sequence: TGTGCCAGCAGCTTAGAGGACCGACTCCGATATGGCTACACCTTC. It encodes CASSLEDRLRYGYTF.

This clonotype has a count of ten or more. V is TRBV27 and J is TRBJ1-1, with D uncertain. Looked up from germline, CDR1 is MNHEY and CDR2 is SMNVEV (reference sequence). The CDR3 has 13 residues. Between the trimmed V and J ends, which lost 6 bases and 0 bases, there was a span of 8 bases. The CDR3 coding sequence is TGTGCCAGCAGGCCCTTATTGAACACTGAAGCTTTCTTT. It encodes CASRPLLNTEAFF.

This clonotype was detected many times. The chain has TRBV24-1 and TRBJ2-1; 13 bases align to TRBD2. The length of the CDR3 is 18 residues. The V gene's germline CDR1 is KGHDR and CDR2 SFDVKD. V gave up 4 bases and J gave up 0 bases; unmatched junction bases: 5. The CDR3 DNA reads as TGTGCCACCAGTGACCCGGGACTAGCGGGGAGCTCCTACAATGAGCAGTTCTTC. Protein sequence: CATSDPGLAGSSYNEQFF.

Points on this clonotype: This may be a read error: a much more frequent sequence differs by one nucleotide. V usage is TRBV20-1 and J usage is TRBJ1-1; D unclear. Between the trimmed V and J ends, which lost 7 bases and 0 bases, there was a span of 24 bases. Germline V gene lookup returns CDR1 DFQATT and CDR2 SNEGSKA (reference sequence). CDR3 length: 17 residues. As DNA, the CDR3 is TGCAGTGTTTCGCGACGCCGCGCCACGGCCCTGAACACTGAAGCTTTCTTT. This gives the protein CSVSRRRATALNTEAFF.

There are many counts of this clonotype. The chain uses TRBV5-1 and TRBJ2-3, with 7 bases matching TRBD1. CDR1 and CDR2 (germline): SGHRS, YFSETQ. V gave up 3 bases and J gave up 0 bases; unmatched junction bases: 7. The CDR3 consists of 16 residues. CDR3 in amino acids: CASSSPQGVSTDTQYF. CDR3 nucleotides: TGCGCCAGCAGCTCCCCCCAGGGGGTTAGCACAGATACGCAGTATTTT.

This clonotype was counted ten times or more. This chain connects TRBV5-1 to TRBJ2-2; D unclear. This CDR3 is 12 amino acids long. The germline V gene encodes CDR1 SGHRS and CDR2 YFSETQ. V was shortened by 5 bases and J by 7 bases, with 9 bases between the two germline ends. CDR3 in amino acids: CASRETVGELFF. CDR3 sequence (DNA): TGCGCCAGCAGAGAGACTGTCGGGGAGCTGTTTTTT.

At least ten counts were recorded for this clonotype. J is TRBJ2-7 and V is TRBV12-3 or TRBV12-4; D possibly uses TRBD1 or TRBD2 (5 bases each). Trimming removed 10 bases from V and 4 bases from J, with 20 bases in between. The CDR3 contains 14 residues. The CDR3 coding sequence is TGTGCCACCAAACGAGGGGCAGGGCAATACGAGCAGTACTTC. It is translated as CATKRGAGQYEQYF.

This clonotype appeared many times. The chain has TRBV18 and TRBJ1-1, with TRBD1 matching 9 bases. The length of the CDR3 is 17 residues. V lost 3 bases to trimming and J lost 0 bases; unmatched junction nucleotides: 8. Germline values: CDR1 KGHSH, CDR2 LQKENI. CDR3 sequence: CASSPSRTGALNTEAFF. The CDR3 coding sequence is TGTGCCAGCTCACCTTCTCGGACAGGGGCTCTGAACACTGAAGCTTTCTTT.

This clonotype was recorded at least ten times. The rearrangement links TRBV7-2 to TRBJ1-1, with 10 bases aligning to TRBD1. V shed 6 bases, J shed 11 bases, and the junction held 12 bases outside the gene matches. The germline V gene has CDR1 SGHTA and CDR2 FQGNSA. The CDR3 runs 14 residues. The CDR3 protein is CASRNTRQGARAFF. The CDR3 DNA reads TGTGCCAGCAGGAATACACGACAGGGGGCAAGGGCTTTCTTT.

This clonotype was seen repeatedly, ten times or more. The rearrangement links TRBV20-1 to TRBJ2-1; 16 bases align to TRBD2. The CDR3 length is 18 residues. Losses at the gene ends were 3 bases for V and 1 base for J; bases not matched to a gene: 6. From germline, CDR1 is DFQATT and CDR2 SNEGSKA (reference sequence). The CDR3 spells CSASSGTSGGASYNEQFF. Here the CDR3 DNA reads TGCAGTGCTAGCAGTGGGACTAGCGGGGGGGCTTCCTACAATGAGCAGTTCTTC.

This clonotype was counted ten times or more. The CDR3 region has the DNA TGTGCCAGCAGACGCACCGGGACAATCGACGAGCAGTACTTC. The encoded protein is CASRRTGTIDEQYF. The rearrangement joins TRBV6-5 to TRBJ2-7; a possible D gene is TRBD1 (6 bases). Looked up from germline, CDR1 is MNHEY and CDR2 is SVGAGI. Between the trimmed V and J ends, which lost 6 bases and 5 bases, there was a span of 17 bases. CDR3 length: 14 residues.